The 25 T cell receptor beta chains reported below all come from one sample, sequenced in a study of monozygotic twins with inflammatory bowel disease. TCRdb reprocessed the 5' RACE reads, keeping one entry per CDR3 protein, no DNA. This repertoire comprises some 440,000 distinct CDR3 sequences; its ten largest clones make up about 2.4%. Sequenced input: blood. The origin of the receptors is a human donor with ulcerative colitis or Crohn's disease, or a healthy co-twin of an affected twin (not recorded which).

The chain employs TRBV4-1 and TRBJ1-4; TCRdb lists TRBD1, though no DNA is available to test this call. CDR3 length: 17 residues. CDR1 MGHRA and CDR2 YSYEKL come from the germline V gene. The CDR3 loop reads CASSQDTPRRGHEKLFF.

This chain uses TRBV7-9 with TRBJ2-6; TCRdb picks TRBD1, but there is no DNA to check that call. The CDR3 has 17 amino acids. Germline V gene data show CDR1 as SEHNR and CDR2 as FQNEAQ (reference sequence). CDR3 protein: CASSKTGGNSGANVLTF.

The V call is TRBV29-1, the J call TRBJ1-1; the D call from TCRdb, TRBD1, cannot be confirmed without DNA. The germline CDR1 and CDR2 sequences are SQVTM and ANQGSEA. The CDR3 extends over 14 amino acids. The chain's CDR3 is CSALQGTLNTEAFF.

This rearrangement joins TRBV7-2 to TRBJ2-3. Looked up from germline, CDR1 is SGHTA and CDR2 is FQGNSA. This CDR3 spans 13 amino acids. The CDR3 protein is CASTLIMGDTQYF.

V usage is TRBV14 and J usage is TRBJ1-6; TCRdb's assignment of TRBD1 cannot be checked, as there is no DNA. The CDR3 consists of 20 residues. The germline gives CDR1 SGHDN, CDR2 FVKESK. The CDR3 loop reads CASSRSGDRGFNSYNSPLHF.

The chain is built from TRBV19 and TRBJ1-2. The CDR3 runs to 13 residues. Germline V lookup: CDR1 LNHDA, CDR2 SQIVND (reference sequence). The CDR3 is CASSTSRNDGYTF.

The chain combines TRBV4-1 with TRBJ1-1; the TCRdb call, TRBD1, lacks DNA for checking. The CDR3 length is 14 residues. Germline assignment: CDR1 MGHRA and CDR2 YSYEKL. The CDR3 here is CASSPQGTGTEAFF.

This chain's CDR3 is CASSAPGTAQYF. J is TRBJ2-3 and V is TRBV3-1; the TCRdb D gene call, TRBD1, has no DNA to confirm it. The CDR3 has 12 residues. CDR1 is LGHDT and CDR2 is YNNKEL in the germline V gene (reference sequence).

The V call is TRBV20-1, the J call TRBJ2-3; TCRdb reports TRBD2, a call that lacks DNA to check it against. Germline loops: CDR1 DFQATT, CDR2 SNEGSKA (reference sequence). CDR3 length: 13 amino acids. This CDR3 is CSAKRGSTDTQYF.

This CDR3 reads CASSSHPNPTVTNTGELFF. V usage is TRBV27 and J usage is TRBJ2-2; TCRdb's assignment of TRBD1 cannot be checked, as there is no DNA. There are 19 residues in the CDR3. Looked up from germline, CDR1 is MNHEY and CDR2 is SMNVEV (reference sequence).

The chain carries TRBV18 and TRBJ2-1. The V gene's germline CDR1 is KGHSH and CDR2 LQKENI. This CDR3 spans 13 amino acids. CDR3 residues: CASSNALNNEQFF.

J is TRBJ2-2 and V is TRBV29-1; the TCRdb call, TRBD1, lacks DNA for checking. Germline loops: CDR1 SQVTM, CDR2 ANQGSEA. The CDR3 contains 14 residues. The CDR3 protein is CSVDPGRQTGELFF.

The chain links TRBV20-1 to TRBJ2-2. The germline gives CDR1 DFQATT, CDR2 SNEGSKA (reference sequence). The CDR3 is 12 residues long. CDR3: CSARLNTGELFF.

The chain combines TRBV5-4 with TRBJ1-1; the D call of TRBD1 rests on TCRdb alone, since no DNA is present to check it. The CDR3 covers 14 residues. Germline assignment: CDR1 SGHNT and CDR2 YYREEE (reference sequence). The chain's CDR3 is CASSFIGGNTEAFF.

The rearrangement joins TRBV6-4 to TRBJ2-3. CDR3 length equals 13 residues. Germline-derived CDR1 and CDR2 are MRHNA and SNTAGT. CDR3 in amino acids: CASSVDQGDTQYF.

The rearrangement joins TRBV6-1 to TRBJ2-1; the D gene TCRdb calls, TRBD1, cannot be checked with no DNA. Germline V gene lookup returns CDR1 MNHNS and CDR2 SASEGT. The CDR3 is 16 amino acids. The CDR3 sequence: CARWTFLAQESNEQFF.

The V and J genes are TRBV5-6 and TRBJ2-6. The CDR3 spans 15 residues. Germline-derived CDR1 and CDR2 are SGHDT and YYEEEE. The CDR3 is CASSLLGSGANVLTF.

The chain uses TRBV12-3 or TRBV12-4 and TRBJ2-7; TCRdb gives TRBD1 as the D gene, but with no DNA this cannot be confirmed. The CDR3 has 13 residues. The CDR3 region is CASSLRGRDEQYF.

The chain recombines TRBV29-1 with TRBJ1-3; TCRdb designates TRBD1, a call that cannot be tested without DNA. CDR1 and CDR2 (germline): SQVTM, ANQGSEA. This CDR3 comprises 13 residues. CDR3 loop: CSVGTGTGNTIYF.

The chain recombines TRBV6-1 with TRBJ2-6; absent DNA, TCRdb's TRBD1 call cannot be checked. Germline V lookup: CDR1 MNHNS, CDR2 SASEGT. The CDR3 sequence is 16 residues long. The CDR3 loop reads CASAPGGSSGANVLTF.

The gene calls are TRBV12-3 or TRBV12-4 and TRBJ1-6; TCRdb's D call of TRBD1 is untestable without DNA. CDR3 length: 15 amino acids. The CDR3 region is CASSPRGGASSPLHF.

V usage is TRBV30 and J usage is TRBJ2-1; the D call of TRBD1 rests on TCRdb alone, since no DNA is present to check it. Germline values: CDR1 GTSNPN, CDR2 SVGIG (reference sequence). CDR3 length: 16 residues. CDR3 sequence reads: CAWRVTGASSYNEQFF.

V is TRBV20-1 and J is TRBJ2-5; with no DNA, the TCRdb D assignment of TRBD1 cannot be verified. The germline V gene has CDR1 DFQATT and CDR2 SNEGSKA (reference sequence). The CDR3 is 14 residues long. CDR3 region: CSARDPLGGETQYF.

The V gene is TRBV5-1, the J gene TRBJ2-1; TCRdb names TRBD1, which stays unverified in the absence of DNA. The CDR3 loop spans 17 amino acids. The germline CDR1 and CDR2 sequences are SGHRS and YFSETQ. CDR3 sequence: CASSPTSGGAPHNEQFF.

This chain links TRBV29-1 with TRBJ2-3; TCRdb lists TRBD1, though no DNA is available to test this call. CDR3 length equals 12 residues. CDR1 and CDR2 (germline): SQVTM, ANQGSEA. The CDR3 loop reads CSVGTGTDTQYF.